Below, 32 T cell receptor beta chains from the same sample are listed, as sequenced in a study of blood T cells in healthy people across ages. The second PCR ran roughly 6 to 12 cycles with a sample-barcoded 5' primer and J-beta primers. Via MiXCR, TCRdb re-called the 5' RACE reads, giving one row per CDR3 protein. The sample records about 1.4 million distinct CDR3 sequences, 59% being singletons. Sample: blood. The receptors were sampled from a man younger than 35 in good health.

J is TRBJ2-7 and V is TRBV7-9; D perhaps matches TRBD1 (7 bases). V lost 4 bases to trimming and J lost 2 bases, with 15 bases between them. Germline CDR1 is SEHNR and CDR2 is FQNEAQ (reference sequence). The CDR3 extends over 15 amino acids. CDR3 in DNA: TGTGCCAGCAGCTCCGGAGGGGGCGGAACCTACGAGCAGTACTTC. It yields the protein CASSSGGGGTYEQYF. Supplemented by reference TRBV7-9 and TRBJ2-7, the full variable domain reads DTGVSQNPRHKITKRGQNVTFRCDPISEHNRLYWYRQTLGQGPEFLTYFQNEAQLEKSRLLSDRFSAERPKGSFSTLEIQRTEQGDSAMYLCASSSGGGGTYEQYFGPGTRLTVT.

The chain uses TRBV6-5 and TRBJ1-4, with unresolved D. CDR1 MNHEY and CDR2 SVGAGI come from the germline V gene. This CDR3 region has 14 residues. V dropped 3 bases and J dropped 6 bases, with 11 bases sitting between them. The CDR3 region has the DNA TGTGCCAGCAGTTATACTCACAGCGATGAAAAACTGTTTTTT. It yields the protein CASSYTHSDEKLFF.

The chain recombines TRBV12-3 or TRBV12-4 with TRBJ2-4; no definite D call. The ends were cut back, 5 bases at V and 1 base at J, with 6 bases in the middle. The CDR3 is 13 amino acids. CDR3 residues: CASSIPAKNIQYF. The CDR3 bases are TGTGCCAGCAGTATCCCCGCCAAAAACATTCAGTACTTC.

This clonotype was detected only a few times. The chain is built from TRBV28 and TRBJ2-1, with 13 bases aligning to TRBD2. This CDR3 spans 17 amino acids. Unmatched junction bases numbered 8, after V lost 6 bases and J lost 3 bases. Germline V gene data show CDR1 as MDHEN and CDR2 as SYDVKM. The CDR3 protein is CASRPWTSGGNYNEQFF. CDR3 coding DNA: TGTGCCAGCAGACCCTGGACTAGCGGGGGAAACTACAATGAGCAGTTCTTC.

The CDR3 is CSVRLGREVDTQYF. CDR3 DNA: TGCAGCGTCCGTCTAGGCCGGGAGGTTGATACGCAGTATTTT. The gene calls are TRBV29-1 and TRBJ2-3, with 7 bases aligning to TRBD2. The CDR3 runs 14 residues. CDR1 and CDR2 (germline): SQVTM, ANQGSEA. Unmatched junction bases numbered 12, after V lost 6 bases and J lost 6 bases.

V usage is TRBV12-3 or TRBV12-4 and J usage is TRBJ2-7; unclear D gene. Trimming removed 2 bases at V and 7 bases at J, with 9 bases between. The CDR3 runs to 12 residues. In DNA form, the CDR3 reads TGTGCCAGCAGTTTATATCCTGGGGAGCAGTACTTC. Translated: CASSLYPGEQYF.

The chain links TRBV7-9 to TRBJ1-5; tentative D call: TRBD1 (5 bases). CDR3 length: 14 amino acids. Germline-derived CDR1 and CDR2 are SEHNR and FQNEAQ (reference sequence). V dropped 11 bases and J dropped 3 bases, with 17 bases sitting between them. In DNA form, the CDR3 reads TGTGCCTCCTGCGCGGGGGAGGACAATCAGCCCCAGCATTTT. As protein: CASCAGEDNQPQHF. Full variable domain (missing parts from reference TRBV7-9 and TRBJ1-5): DTGVSQNPRHKITKRGQNVTFRCDPISEHNRLYWYRQTLGQGPEFLTYFQNEAQLEKSRLLSDRFSAERPKGSFSTLEIQRTEQGDSAMYLCASCAGEDNQPQHFGDGTRLSIL.

A few counts support this clonotype. This chain joins TRBV20-1 and TRBJ2-4; 7 nucleotides match TRBD1. TRBJ2-7 matches the DNA end more closely, so the J call is doubtful. The CDR3 sequence is 13 residues long. CDR1 is DFQATT and CDR2 is SNEGSKA in the germline V gene (reference sequence). CDR3 nucleotides: TGCAGTGCTAGAGACGGGACAGATTACGAGCAGTACTTC. Protein product: CSARDGTDYEQYF.

V usage is TRBV5-1 and J usage is TRBJ2-1; D is perhaps TRBD2 (7 bases). CDR3 length: 16 amino acids. Germline CDR1 reads SGHRS; CDR2 reads YFSETQ. V shed 2 bases and J shed 7 bases, with 19 bases lying between them. CDR3 nucleotides: TGCGCCAGCAGCTTCGGGGGGCTCGGCTCCCTAAATGAGCAGTTCTTC. It is translated as CASSFGGLGSLNEQFF.

The chain employs TRBV12-5 and TRBJ2-7; D gene unclear. Between the trimmed V and J ends, which lost 3 bases and 2 bases, there was a span of 17 bases. This CDR3 has 16 amino acids. Germline V gene lookup returns CDR1 LGHNT and CDR2 FRNRAP. The CDR3 DNA is TGTGCTAGTGGTTTCCCTCCCTTCGGGTTGCCCTACGAGCAGTACTTC. Translated: CASGFPPFGLPYEQYF.

This clonotype was observed once. CDR3 DNA: TGCGCCAGCAGTCCGCTGCGGGGGGAGCTGTTTTTT. Translation gives CASSPLRGELFF. The V gene is TRBV4-1, the J gene TRBJ2-2; D not certain. Per the germline V gene, CDR1 is MGHRA and CDR2 is YSYEKL. The CDR3 is 12 amino acids. V gave up 6 bases and J gave up 8 bases, with 10 bases separating them.

V usage is TRBV20-1 and J usage is TRBJ2-7, with 8 bases matching TRBD1. V was clipped by 4 bases and J by 5 bases; unmatched bases: 10. Germline CDR1 and CDR2: DFQATT and SNEGSKA (reference sequence). The CDR3 contains 14 residues. Here the CDR3 DNA reads TGCAGTGCTACAGCAGGGGGCGGTATAGACGAGCAGTACTTC. It specifies CSATAGGGIDEQYF.

The chain links TRBV27 to TRBJ1-1; maybe TRBD1 (5 bases). V lost 4 bases to trimming and J lost 0 bases, with 21 bases between them. This CDR3 comprises 18 residues. Per the germline V gene, CDR1 is MNHEY and CDR2 is SMNVEV (reference sequence). CDR3 sequence (DNA): TGTGCCAGCAGTTCCGCCAGAAAGGGACTGAGCATGAACACTGAAGCTTTCTTT. This sequence encodes CASSSARKGLSMNTEAFF.

The chain recombines TRBV6-5 with TRBJ2-7; D possibly matches TRBD1 or TRBD2 (5 bases each). Germline values: CDR1 MNHEY, CDR2 SVGAGI. The V and J ends lost 0 bases and 3 bases respectively, with 15 bases between them. The CDR3 extends over 16 amino acids. The CDR3 nucleotides are TGTGCCAGCAGTTACTCTTACGGGGACGGGGTCTACGAGCAGTACTTC. Protein product: CASSYSYGDGVYEQYF.

This clonotype appeared a few times. The chain combines TRBV20-1 with TRBJ2-1; D unresolved. Per the germline V gene, CDR1 is DFQATT and CDR2 is SNEGSKA (reference sequence). The CDR3 loop spans 11 amino acids. The V and J ends lost 3 bases and 6 bases respectively, with 6 bases between them. CDR3 in amino acids: CSASGINEQFF. CDR3 nucleotide sequence: TGCAGTGCTAGCGGTATCAATGAGCAGTTCTTC.

There are many counts of this clonotype. The CDR3 reads CSASGTGYEQYF. The DNA of the CDR3 is TGCAGTGCTAGTGGGACAGGGTACGAGCAGTACTTC. The V gene is TRBV20-1, the J gene TRBJ2-7; TRBD1 matches 9 bases. The CDR3 covers 12 residues. Germline loops: CDR1 DFQATT, CDR2 SNEGSKA (reference sequence). Unmatched junction bases numbered 1, after V lost 3 bases and J lost 4 bases.

The chain is built from TRBV20-1 and TRBJ2-5; no reliable D call. The DNA end is more similar to TRBJ2-7, so the J call may be wrong. Germline CDR1 DFQATT, CDR2 SNEGSKA (reference sequence). The CDR3 covers 13 residues. CDR3 DNA sequence: TGCAGTGCTTGCCTTTCCTCCTCCTACGAGCAGTACTTC. Its protein product is CSACLSSSYEQYF.

This clonotype was detected a few times. The chain combines TRBV6-5 with TRBJ2-6; D may be TRBD1 (5 bases). The V and J ends lost 2 bases and 2 bases respectively, with 7 bases between them. The CDR3 is 15 residues long. CDR1 is MNHEY and CDR2 is SVGAGI in the germline V gene. The CDR3 is CASSYQGTGANVLTF. CDR3 nucleotide sequence: TGTGCCAGCAGTTACCAGGGTACTGGGGCCAACGTCCTGACTTTC.

The J gene is TRBJ1-1, the V gene TRBV10-3; D is perhaps TRBD1 (5 bases). Germline loops: CDR1 ENHRY, CDR2 SYGVKD. The CDR3 runs 15 residues. V was pared by 4 bases and J by 1 base, with 13 bases between. Here the CDR3 DNA reads TGTGCCATCAGTGTTGGGGATGGGGCGAACACTGAAGCTTTCTTT. Its protein product is CAISVGDGANTEAFF.

The chain couples TRBV6-6 to TRBJ2-3; no firm D call. Germline V lookup: CDR1 MNHNY, CDR2 SVGAGI (reference sequence). V lost 6 bases and J lost 0, with 13 bases in between. The CDR3 extends over 15 amino acids. The CDR3 DNA reads TGTGCCAGCAGCCGCCCTGCCTCTAGCACAGATACGCAGTATTTT. Protein sequence: CASSRPASSTDTQYF.

The rearrangement links TRBV4-3 to TRBJ1-2; D ambiguous. CDR1 is LGHNA, CDR2 YSLEER, per germline. Trimming shortened V by 0 bases and J by 1 base, and 12 bases separated the two germline ends. The CDR3 contains 16 residues. Here the CDR3 DNA reads TGCGCCAGCAGCCAAGATCTGTCAGAGAATAACTATGGCTACACCTTC. Translating gives CASSQDLSENNYGYTF.

Only a few counts were recorded for this clonotype. Written as DNA, the CDR3 is TGCAGCGTCACCCCTAGGGGGGACGATGAGCAGTTCTTC. Amino acid sequence: CSVTPRGDDEQFF. The J gene is TRBJ2-1, the V gene TRBV29-1, with D tentatively TRBD1 or TRBD2 (6 bases each). The CDR3 has 13 amino acids. Germline lookup yields CDR1 SQVTM and CDR2 ANQGSEA. Trimming stripped 6 bases from V and 8 bases from J, with 17 bases between.

The chain recombines TRBV18 with TRBJ1-1; 9 bases are a match to TRBD1. Germline values: CDR1 KGHSH, CDR2 LQKENI. The CDR3 extends over 15 amino acids. Trimming took 2 bases from V and 4 from J; bases not matched to a gene: 5. The CDR3 DNA reads as TGTGCCAGCTCACCAGGGGGGACAGGGCTCACTGAAGCTTTCTTT. The encoded protein is CASSPGGTGLTEAFF.

The chain is built from TRBV6-1 and TRBJ1-1; D not certain. The ends were cut back, 6 bases at V and 7 bases at J, with 12 bases in the middle. This CDR3 comprises 12 residues. Germline V gene data show CDR1 as MNHNS and CDR2 as SASEGT. CDR3 nucleotide sequence: TGTGCCAGCAGGAGGTCGGAGGGTGAAGCTTTCTTT. As protein: CASRRSEGEAFF.

The chain links TRBV29-1 to TRBJ2-5; no definite D call. Germline assignment: CDR1 SQVTM and CDR2 ANQGSEA. The ends were cut back, 4 bases at V and 1 base at J, with 7 bases in the middle. The CDR3 extends over 12 amino acids. CDR3 in amino acids: CSVGSAQETQYF. In DNA, the CDR3 is TGCAGCGTTGGCAGCGCCCAAGAGACCCAGTACTTC.

The chain couples TRBV9 to TRBJ2-5; 11 nucleotides line up with TRBD2. V dropped 3 bases and J dropped 4; count of bases not matched to a gene: 11. CDR3 length equals 17 residues. CDR1 is SGDLS, CDR2 YYNGEE, per germline. The CDR3 region is CASSAGGTSGPTETQYF. Here the CDR3 DNA reads TGTGCCAGCAGCGCCGGGGGGACTAGCGGTCCAACAGAGACCCAGTACTTC.

This chain uses TRBV7-2 with TRBJ2-5; 10 nucleotides line up with TRBD1. J was trimmed by 2 bases and V by 5 bases; bases with no gene match: 8. CDR1 is SGHTA, CDR2 FQGNSA, per germline. CDR3 length: 16 residues. CDR3 sequence (DNA): TGTGCCAGCAGCGTCCGGGACAGGGGCCAACAAGAGACCCAGTACTTC. It specifies CASSVRDRGQQETQYF.

V usage is TRBV12-3 or TRBV12-4 and J usage is TRBJ2-7, with D hard to call. Trimming removed 7 bases at V and 0 bases at J, with 10 bases between. This CDR3 spans 13 amino acids. The CDR3 bases are TGTGCCAGCACCCACCCATTCTCCTACGAGCAGTACTTC. This sequence encodes CASTHPFSYEQYF.

The rearrangement uses TRBV12-3 or TRBV12-4 and TRBJ1-4, with TRBD1 matching over 9 bases. This CDR3 region has 14 residues. V was clipped by 7 bases and J by 11 bases; unmatched bases: 11. This CDR3 reads CASTLGDRVGKLFF. CDR3 bases: TGTGCCAGCACCCTGGGGGACAGGGTCGGGAAACTGTTTTTT.

The chain uses TRBV9 and TRBJ1-6; the D gene is possibly TRBD1 (6 bases). V gave up 3 bases and J gave up 14 bases, with 21 bases separating them. The CDR3 is 15 amino acids. CDR1 is SGDLS, CDR2 YYNGEE, per germline. CDR3 nucleotide sequence: TGTGCCAGCAGCGCAACAGGGAGCCGGGAGGTGACCCTCCACTTT. This sequence encodes CASSATGSREVTLHF.

With respect to this clonotype: The CDR3 end shows no conserved phenylalanine or tryptophan, and so a read error is likely. The chain combines TRBV4-1 with TRBJ2-7; 9 bases agree with TRBD1. Germline lookup yields CDR1 MGHRA and CDR2 YSYEKL. V was clipped by 3 bases and J by 7 bases; unmatched bases: 7. The CDR3 runs to 14 residues. Here the CDR3 reads CASSHDRGSWEQYL. As DNA, the CDR3 is TGCGCCAGCAGCCACGACAGGGGGTCCTGGGAGCAGTACTTA.

Remarks on this clonotype: The junction does not match germline at one end; this may be a read error. The V gene is TRBV12-3 or TRBV12-4, the J gene TRBJ2-7, with 7 bases that match TRBD2. The CDR3 is 13 amino acids. The CDR3 here is CARSLSGGLEQYF. The CDR3 bases are TGTGCCAGAAGTTTATCGGGGGGTCTCGAGCAGTACTTC.